This T cell receptor (beta chain) was obtained from a study of blood T cells in healthy people across ages. The study's findings and limits: Long-lived and aged donors differed, with more naive CD4+ cells and higher diversity in the long-lived.

This clonotype occurred a few times. What it binds is not known. A second PCR, run for roughly 7 to 11 cycles, used a sample-barcoded 5' primer plus a J-beta primer mix. Each CDR3 protein is one row after TCRdb ran MiXCR on the 5' RACE reads. The sample lists roughly 1,000,000 distinct CDR3 sequences, 20% to 25% occurring once. These data also formed part of another study, on T cells of mothers and their children. That investigation notes: Mothers yielded over 8 million CDR3 reads, children several million each. TCR recombination output is shaped by thymic selection similarly in related and unrelated pairs. Relative to unrelated pairs, biologically related mother-child dyads exhibited marginally greater, non-significant overlap.

This sequence originates from a girl aged 2 to 10 in good health. The sample was blood.

DNA of the CDR3: TGTGCCAGCGTGGAGTCGGGAACCTACGAGCAGTACTTC. Its protein is CASVESGTYEQYF. The chain links TRBV27 to TRBJ2-7; a possible D gene is TRBD2 (5 bases). Trimming removed 8 bases at V and 2 bases at J, with 13 bases between. CDR1 and CDR2 (germline): MNHEY, SMNVEV (reference sequence). The CDR3 sequence is 13 residues long.